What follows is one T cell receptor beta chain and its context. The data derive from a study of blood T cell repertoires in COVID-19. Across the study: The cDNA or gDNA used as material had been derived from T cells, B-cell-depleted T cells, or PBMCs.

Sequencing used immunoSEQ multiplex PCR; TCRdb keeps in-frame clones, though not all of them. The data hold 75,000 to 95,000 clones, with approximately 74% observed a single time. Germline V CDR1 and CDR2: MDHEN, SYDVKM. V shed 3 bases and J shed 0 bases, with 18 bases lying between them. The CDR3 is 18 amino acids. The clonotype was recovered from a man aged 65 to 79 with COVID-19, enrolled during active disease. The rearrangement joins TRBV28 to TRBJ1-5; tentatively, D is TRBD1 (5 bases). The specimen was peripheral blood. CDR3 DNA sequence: TGTGCCAGCAGTTTGTATCAGCGTGGACATTATAGCAATCAGCCCCAGCATTTT. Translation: CASSLYQRGHYSNQPQHF.